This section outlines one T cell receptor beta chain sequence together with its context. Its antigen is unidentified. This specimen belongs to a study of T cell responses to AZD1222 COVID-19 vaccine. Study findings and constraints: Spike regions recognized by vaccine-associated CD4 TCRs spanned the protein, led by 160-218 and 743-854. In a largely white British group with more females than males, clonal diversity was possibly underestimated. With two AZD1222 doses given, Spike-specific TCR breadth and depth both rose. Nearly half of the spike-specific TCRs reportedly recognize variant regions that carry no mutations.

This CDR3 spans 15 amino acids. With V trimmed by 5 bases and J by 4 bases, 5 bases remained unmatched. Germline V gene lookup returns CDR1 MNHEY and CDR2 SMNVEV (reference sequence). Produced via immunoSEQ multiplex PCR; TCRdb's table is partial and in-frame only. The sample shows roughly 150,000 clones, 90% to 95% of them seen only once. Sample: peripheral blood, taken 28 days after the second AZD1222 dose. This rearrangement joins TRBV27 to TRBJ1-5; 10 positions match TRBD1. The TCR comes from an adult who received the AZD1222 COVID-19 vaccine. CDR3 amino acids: CASSLGTGENQPQHF. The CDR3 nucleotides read TGTGCCAGCAGTCTCGGGACAGGGGAGAATCAGCCCCAGCATTTT.